These T cell receptor beta chains were read from a single sample in a study of spatial heterogeneity in lung cancer. TCRdb ran MiXCR on the 5' RACE reads and lists one entry per CDR3 protein. This table holds fewer than 7,000 distinct CDR3 sequences, 7.8% found once. The source was normal lung tissue next to the tumor, collected at surgery. Every receptor here comes from a female donor with early-stage non-small cell lung cancer. The CDR3 runs from the conserved cysteine through the conserved F or W. Fields, in order: CDR3 length, V gene, J gene, clone size, D gene, CDR3 DNA, CDR3 protein. The D gene is left open where the match is weak. Expanded clones are given a class, and other clones once, few, many or no size at all.

17	TRBV29-1	TRBJ2-1	medium-sized	TRBD2	TGCAGCGTTGAGGGGACTAGCGGTTCTAGCTCCTACAATGAGCAGTTCTTC	CSVEGTSGSSSYNEQFF
16	TRBV13	TRBJ1-2	many	TRBD1	TGTGCCAGCAGGGACAGGGCCCATCCCATCAACTATGGCTACACCTTC	CASRDRAHPINYGYTF
14	TRBV27	TRBJ2-3	few	TRBD1	TGTGCCAGCAGTTGGGACAGCCTCACAGATACGCAGTATTTT	CASSWDSLTDTQYF
15	TRBV9	TRBJ2-6	NA	NA	TGTGCCAGCAGTGTCGACGTTCTGGGGGCCAACGTCCTGACTTTC	CASSVDVLGANVLTF
13	TRBV6-6	TRBJ2-7	medium-sized	NA	TGTGCCAGCAGTTACCCGGATACCTACGAGCAGTACTTC	CASSYPDTYEQYF
11	TRBV2	TRBJ2-3	medium-sized	NA	TGTGCCAGCAGTGAATTGGATACGCAGTATTTT	CASSELDTQYF
15	TRBV20-1	TRBJ2-4	many	NA	TGCAGTGCTAACCCGGGAGCCAGGGCCCAAAACATTCAGTACTTC	CSANPGARAQNIQYF
13	TRBV7-6	TRBJ1-1	few	NA	TGTGCCAGCAGCCAAGGACCGAGCACTGAAGCTTTCTTT	CASSQGPSTEAFF
17	TRBV4-2	TRBJ2-5	few	NA	TGTGCCAGCAGCCCCCGAGGCCCTGAGGGGGGGCAAGAGACCCAGTACTTC	CASSPRGPEGGQETQYF
17	TRBV20-1	TRBJ2-6	many	TRBD1	TGCAGTGCTTTTGGACAGGGGAGGTCTCGGGGGGCCAACGTCCTGACTTTC	CSAFGQGRSRGANVLTF
15	TRBV5-5	TRBJ2-1	NA	TRBD1	TGTGCCAGCAGCACCCCAGGGGGATCCAACAATGAGCAGTTCTTC	CASSTPGGSNNEQFF
14	TRBV5-1	TRBJ1-2	many	NA	TGCGCCAGCAGGGAGGGTTCATACCTCTATGGCTACACCTTC	CASREGSYLYGYTF
12	TRBV9	TRBJ2-2	NA	NA	TGTGCCAGCAGCGTAGCGGAGGGGGAGCTGTTTTTT	CASSVAEGELFF
15	TRBV3-1	TRBJ1-5	few	NA	TGTGCCAGCAGCCAATCCCCCTCGGGCAATCAGCCCCAGCATTTT	CASSQSPSGNQPQHF
15	TRBV5-1	TRBJ2-5	medium-sized	NA	TGCGCCAGCAGCTCAATACAGGGCGGGGTAGAGACCCAGTACTTC	CASSSIQGGVETQYF
13	TRBV4-3	TRBJ1-5	many	NA	TGCGCCAGCAGCCAAGATTGGGCTCAGCCCCAGCATTTT	CASSQDWAQPQHF
14	TRBV6-5	TRBJ1-2	medium-sized	TRBD1	TGTGCCAGCAGTTACACAGGGGGCGACTATGGCTACACCTTC	CASSYTGGDYGYTF
14	TRBV29-1	TRBJ1-1	NA	NA	TGCAGTGGGGGGACTTCACTTGGGAACACTGAAGCTTTCTTT	CSGGTSLGNTEAFF
15	TRBV3-1	TRBJ2-2	NA	NA	TGTGCCAGCAGCCAAGGGCATAAGAACACCGGGGAGCTGTTTTTT	CASSQGHKNTGELFF
15	TRBV5-4	TRBJ2-5	NA	NA	TGTGCCAGCAGTCGGGAGGGGACAGGGAAAAAGACCCAGTACTTC	CASSREGTGKKTQYF
18	TRBV20-1	TRBJ2-5	many	TRBD2	TGCAGTGCCCCGACTAGCGGGGGGCGAGGGGCCCCTAAAGAGACCCAGTACTTC	CSAPTSGGRGAPKETQYF
13	TRBV7-9	TRBJ1-1	many	NA	TGTGCCAGCAGCTACGGGTTGGCAGCTGAAGCTTTCTTT	CASSYGLAAEAFF
11	TRBV7-9	TRBJ2-7	hyperexpanded	NA	TGTGCCAGCAGTCAACAATACGAGCAGTACTTC	CASSQQYEQYF
13	TRBV14	TRBJ2-3	few	NA	TGTGCCAGCAGCCAAGATATTGCAGATACGCAGTATTTT	CASSQDIADTQYF
15	TRBV7-2	TRBJ1-2	many	TRBD1	TGTGCCAGCAGCCCCACCACGGGACAGGGATATGGCTACACCTTC	CASSPTTGQGYGYTF
15	TRBV20-1	TRBJ1-4	medium-sized	NA	TGCAGTGCTAGAGAGTTACGTAGGGTTAATGAAAAACTGTTTTTT	CSARELRRVNEKLFF
16	TRBV4-2	TRBJ2-7	few	NA	TGTGCCAGCAGCCAAGAATCGTCCCCGAGCTCCTACGAGCAGTACTTC	CASSQESSPSSYEQYF
15	TRBV6-2/TRBV6-3	TRBJ1-1	many	TRBD1	TGTGCCAGCCGACGGGACAGGTCCCCCACCAATGAAGCTTTCTTT	CASRRDRSPTNEAFF
15	TRBV28	TRBJ1-2	medium-sized	NA	TGTGCCAGCAGAACCCGAGGGGTGTCGAACTATGGCTACACCTTC	CASRTRGVSNYGYTF
15	TRBV7-3	TRBJ2-1	many	NA	TGTGCCAGCAGCTTAAGTCTGGTCCCCTACAATGAGCAGTTCTTC	CASSLSLVPYNEQFF
15	TRBV7-2	TRBJ1-1	many	NA	TGTGCCAGCAGCTTTAGGGCGGGACAAGCTTCTGAAGCTTTCTTT	CASSFRAGQASEAFF
16	TRBV6-2/TRBV6-3	TRBJ2-7	medium-sized	NA	TGTGCCAGCAGCCTGGGGACGCGGGGCGAAACCTACGAGCAGTACTTC	CASSLGTRGETYEQYF
16	TRBV13	TRBJ1-6	medium-sized	TRBD1	TGTGCCAGCAGCCTCCCAGGGACAGGGGGCGATTCACCCCTCCACTTT	CASSLPGTGGDSPLHF
15	TRBV6-1	TRBJ2-5	few	NA	TGTGCCAGCAGTGAAGCTCGGGCGGTCCAAGAGACCCAGTACTTC	CASSEARAVQETQYF
12	TRBV29-1	TRBJ1-2	medium-sized	NA	TGCAGCGTTGGCAGGGGTGGATATGGCTACACCTTC	CSVGRGGYGYTF
15	TRBV23-1	TRBJ1-6	NA	NA	TGCGCCAGCAGGCCAAGAGGGGTCCCCTATTCACCCCTCCACTTT	CASRPRGVPYSPLHF
16	TRBV6-2/TRBV6-3	TRBJ2-1	few	TRBD2	TGTGCCAGCAGTTACCCCCCTAGCGGGGGTTGGGATGAGCAGTTCTTC	CASSYPPSGGWDEQFF
14	TRBV6-1	TRBJ2-7	medium-sized	NA	TGTGCCAGCAGTGAAGTGAGCAGGGGGGGAGAGCAGTACTTC	CASSEVSRGGEQYF
16	TRBV20-1	TRBJ2-3	NA	TRBD2	TGCAGTGCTCACCCTTTTAGCGGGGGGGCCACAGATACGCAGTATTTT	CSAHPFSGGATDTQYF
15	TRBV6-1	TRBJ1-4	many	NA	TGTGCCAGCAGTGAAGGGAGTCAGGGGTATGAAAAACTGTTTTTT	CASSEGSQGYEKLFF
14	TRBV5-4	TRBJ2-6	many	NA	TGTGCCAGCAGCTTAAGCTCTGGGGCCAACGTCCTGACTTTC	CASSLSSGANVLTF
14	TRBV28	TRBJ2-5	medium-sized	NA	TGTGCCAGCAGTTTCGGGCCGGATACAGAGACCCAGTACTTC	CASSFGPDTETQYF
17	TRBV11-1	TRBJ2-3	NA	NA	TGTGCCAGCAGCTTAGTCGGGGGGGGACAGCGGCCAGATACGCAGTATTTT	CASSLVGGGQRPDTQYF
15	TRBV7-2	TRBJ2-7	many	TRBD2	TGTGCCAGCAGCCCAGGACTAGCGGGGGCCGTAGGGCAGTACTTC	CASSPGLAGAVGQYF
14	TRBV7-2	TRBJ1-3	many	NA	TGTGCCAGCAGCTTAGCTACAGGGGGAAACACCATATATTTT	CASSLATGGNTIYF
16	TRBV19	TRBJ2-5	NA	NA	TGTGCCAGTAGTATAGGGAGGACGAATCCCCAAGAGACCCAGTACTTC	CASSIGRTNPQETQYF
17	TRBV4-3	TRBJ2-1	medium-sized	NA	TGCGCCAGCAGCCAAGATGGAGGGGGTCCCCCCTATAATGAGCAGTTCTTC	CASSQDGGGPPYNEQFF
15	TRBV7-3	TRBJ2-2	NA	NA	TGTGCCAGCAGCTTAACTGGGGGAAGAACCGGGGAGCTGTTTTTT	CASSLTGGRTGELFF
11	TRBV3-1	TRBJ2-7	many	NA	TGTGCCAGCAGACGTGACAGCGAGCAGTACTTC	CASRRDSEQYF
12	TRBV19	TRBJ2-4	many	NA	TGTGTCTCCCTGGGCCAAGAAAACATTCAGTACTTC	CVSLGQENIQYF
17	TRBV7-2	TRBJ2-5	medium-sized	NA	TGTGCCAGCAGCTTAGTTTCAGCGGGCAGGGGTCAAGAGACCCAGTACTTC	CASSLVSAGRGQETQYF